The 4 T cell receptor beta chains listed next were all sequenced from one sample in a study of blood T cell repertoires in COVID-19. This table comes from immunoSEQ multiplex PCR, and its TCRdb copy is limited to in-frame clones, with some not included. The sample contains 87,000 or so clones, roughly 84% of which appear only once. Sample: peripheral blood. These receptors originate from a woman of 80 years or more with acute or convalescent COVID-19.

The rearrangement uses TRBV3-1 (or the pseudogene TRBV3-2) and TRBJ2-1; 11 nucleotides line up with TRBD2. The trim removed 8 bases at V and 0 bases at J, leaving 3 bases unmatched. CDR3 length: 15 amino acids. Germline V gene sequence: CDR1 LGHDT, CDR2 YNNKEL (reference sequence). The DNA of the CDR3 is TGTGCCAGCGTAGCGGGAGGGGGCTCCTACAATGAGCAGTTCTTC. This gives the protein CASVAGGGSYNEQFF.

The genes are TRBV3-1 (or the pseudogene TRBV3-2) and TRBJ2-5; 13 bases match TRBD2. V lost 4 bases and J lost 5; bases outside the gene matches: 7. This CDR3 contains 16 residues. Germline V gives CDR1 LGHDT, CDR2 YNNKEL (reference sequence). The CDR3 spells CASSPEGTSGKETQYF. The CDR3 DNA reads TGTGCCAGCAGCCCGGAAGGGACTAGCGGGAAGGAGACCCAGTACTTC.

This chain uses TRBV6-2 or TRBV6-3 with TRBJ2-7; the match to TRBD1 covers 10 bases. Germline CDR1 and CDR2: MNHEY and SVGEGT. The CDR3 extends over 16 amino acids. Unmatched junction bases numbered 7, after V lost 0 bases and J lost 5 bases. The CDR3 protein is CASSYSGTGVSDEQYF. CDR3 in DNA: TGTGCCAGCAGTTACTCGGGGACAGGGGTGTCGGACGAGCAGTACTTC.

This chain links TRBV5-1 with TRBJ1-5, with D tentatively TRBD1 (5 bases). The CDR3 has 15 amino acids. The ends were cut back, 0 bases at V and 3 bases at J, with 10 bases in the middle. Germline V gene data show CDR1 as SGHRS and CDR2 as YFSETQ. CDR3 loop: CASSLGGSVNQPQHF. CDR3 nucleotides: TGCGCCAGCAGCTTGGGGGGCAGTGTCAATCAGCCCCAGCATTTT.